The subject of this entry is one T cell receptor beta chain. Its antigen is as yet unknown. This sample is part of a study of T cell repertoires in cytomegalovirus infection. Study-level information: CMV epitopes, recently identified HLA-C-restricted and well-studied HLA-B-restricted, were used. CMV infection together with matching HLA type was indicated by public TCR beta signatures.

This CDR3 has 17 amino acids. Trimming took 5 bases from V and 1 from J; bases not matched to a gene: 11. CDR1 MNHEY and CDR2 SVGAGI come from the germline V gene. A single record per CDR3 protein comes from TCRdb applying MiXCR to the reads. The profile shows 200,000 to 250,000 distinct CDR3 sequences, about 39% of them singletons. Study outcomes and limitations: The ex vivo response was dominated by HLA-C-restricted CMV-specific TCR beta clonotypes. Cumulated frequencies of public TCR beta families served to identify carriers of CMV plus the relevant HLA.

The chain recombines TRBV6-5 with TRBJ2-3; TRBD2 aligns across 8 bases. This receptor was taken from a human donor in good health (CMV status not recorded). Some clones in this sample may be carry-over from other donors' samples. The sample was CD8+ T cells from cultured PBMCs, taken from culture after CMV antigen stimulation. In DNA, the CDR3 is TGTGCCAGCAGTCCCGACCCCCGGGAGGGAGGCACAGATACGCAGTATTTT. It codes for CASSPDPREGGTDTQYF.